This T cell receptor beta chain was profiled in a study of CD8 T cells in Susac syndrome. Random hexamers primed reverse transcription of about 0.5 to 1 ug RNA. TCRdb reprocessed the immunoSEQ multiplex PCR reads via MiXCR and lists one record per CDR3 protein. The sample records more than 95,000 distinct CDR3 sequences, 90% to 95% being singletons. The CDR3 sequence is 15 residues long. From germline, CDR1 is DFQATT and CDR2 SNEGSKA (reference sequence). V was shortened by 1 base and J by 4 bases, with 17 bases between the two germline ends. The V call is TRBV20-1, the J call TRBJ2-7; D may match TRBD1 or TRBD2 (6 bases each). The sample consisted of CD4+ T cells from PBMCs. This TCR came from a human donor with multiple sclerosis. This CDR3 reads CSARGVRGLGYEQYF. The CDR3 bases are TGCAGTGCTAGAGGAGTCCGGGGGCTTGGGTACGAGCAGTACTTC.